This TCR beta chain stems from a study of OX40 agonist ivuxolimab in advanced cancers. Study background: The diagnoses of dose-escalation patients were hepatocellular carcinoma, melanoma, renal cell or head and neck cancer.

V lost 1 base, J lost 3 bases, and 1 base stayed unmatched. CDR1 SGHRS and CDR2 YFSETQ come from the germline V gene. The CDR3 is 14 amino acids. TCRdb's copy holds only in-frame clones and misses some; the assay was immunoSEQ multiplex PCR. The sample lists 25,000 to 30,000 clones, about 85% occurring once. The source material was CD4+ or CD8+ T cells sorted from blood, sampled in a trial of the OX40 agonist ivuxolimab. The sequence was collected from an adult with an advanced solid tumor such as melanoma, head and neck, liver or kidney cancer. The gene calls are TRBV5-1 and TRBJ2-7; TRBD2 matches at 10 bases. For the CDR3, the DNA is TGCGCCAGCAGCTTGAGCGGGGGGGACTACGAGCAGTACTTC. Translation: CASSLSGGDYEQYF.